The clone carrying this T cell receptor (beta chain) was seen more than once but under ten times. Its specificity is unknown. The CDR3 spans 13 residues. Deletions cut 3 bases from V and 4 bases from J, with 8 bases between. The germline V gene encodes CDR1 SGHRS and CDR2 YFSETQ. These data belong to a study of T-cell memory formation after mild COVID-19. Study-level background: TCR clusters mostly belonged to single donors.

Notes on the study in general: Pre-infection memory showed some responding clones, and this suggested that cross-reactive memory joined.

Constant-segment primers and 5'RACE yielded cDNA libraries for TCR alpha and TCR beta, each carrying sample barcodes and UMIs. MiXCR, applied by TCRdb to the 5' RACE reads, yields one record per CDR3 protein. The sample holds a few hundred thousand distinct CDR3 sequences, around 30% seen once. The sample was PBMCs or a T cell subset sorted from them (not recorded which). This clonotype originated in an adult woman who had mild COVID-19 (a few samples of this study predate the infection). Cell type and time point are not known. V usage is TRBV5-1 and J usage is TRBJ2-1; no clear D. The CDR3: CASSSDGYNEQFF. CDR3 nucleotides: TGCGCCAGCAGCTCCGACGGATACAATGAGCAGTTCTTC.